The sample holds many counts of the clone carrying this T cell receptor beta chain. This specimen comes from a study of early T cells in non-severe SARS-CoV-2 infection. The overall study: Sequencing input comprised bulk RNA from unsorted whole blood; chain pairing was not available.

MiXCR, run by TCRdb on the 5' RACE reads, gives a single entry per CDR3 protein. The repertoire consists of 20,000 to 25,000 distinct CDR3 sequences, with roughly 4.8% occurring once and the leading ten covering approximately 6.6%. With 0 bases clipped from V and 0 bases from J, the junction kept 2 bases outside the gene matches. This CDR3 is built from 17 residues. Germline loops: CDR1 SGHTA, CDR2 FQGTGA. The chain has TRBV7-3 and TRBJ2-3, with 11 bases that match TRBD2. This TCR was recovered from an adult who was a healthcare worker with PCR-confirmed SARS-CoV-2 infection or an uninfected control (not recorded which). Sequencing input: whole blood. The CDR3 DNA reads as TGTGCCAGCAGCTTAACGGGGACTAGCGGCAGCACAGATACGCAGTATTTT. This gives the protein CASSLTGTSGSTDTQYF.